A single sample is the source of the 24 T cell receptor beta chains below, sequenced in a study of cytomegalovirus exposure and HLA in healthy donors. Primers included in the PCR were 60 Vbeta and 13 Jbeta primers. Generated by immunoSEQ multiplex PCR, the TCRdb table keeps only in-frame clones and is missing some. Of 36,000 or so clones detected, around 84% appear once; the ten largest clones hold about 3.5%. Sequenced input: PBMCs. These receptors originate from a woman between 18 and 29 years old in good health and CMV-seronegative.

Concerning this clone itself: Germline is not matched at one junction end, which may reflect a read error. The genes are TRBV6-5 and TRBJ1-2, with 8 bases matching TRBD1. CDR1 and CDR2 (germline): MNHEY, SVGAGI. The CDR3 spans 15 residues. The CDR3 loop reads CASSYGTGTNYGYPF. The CDR3 DNA reads as TGTGCCAGCAGTTACGGGACAGGAACTAACTATGGCTACCCCTTC.

The gene calls are TRBV18 and TRBJ1-5, with 7 bases identical to TRBD1. V shed 2 bases, J shed 1 base, and the junction held 2 bases outside the gene matches. CDR3 length: 15 amino acids. Germline CDR1 reads KGHSH; CDR2 reads LQKENI. CDR3 loop: CASSPTDRSNQPQHF. In DNA form, the CDR3 reads TGTGCCAGCTCACCAACGGACAGGAGCAATCAGCCCCAGCATTTT. Full variable domain (rest looked up from reference TRBV18 and TRBJ1-5): NAGVMQNPRHLVRRRGQEARLRCSPMKGHSHVYWYRQLPEEGLKFMVYLQKENIIDESGMPKERFSAEFPKEGPSILRIQQVVRGDSAAYFCASSPTDRSNQPQHFGDGTRLSIL.

Written as DNA, the CDR3 is TGTGCCAGCAGCTTAGGGGGGCAGAGCTCCTACAATGAGCAGTTCTTC. It specifies CASSLGGQSSYNEQFF. The V and J genes are TRBV11-2 and TRBJ2-1; tentatively, D is TRBD1 (6 bases). This CDR3 is built from 16 residues. The ends were cut back, 1 base at V and 0 bases at J, with 10 bases in the middle. Germline V gives CDR1 SGHAT, CDR2 FQNNGV.

The chain links TRBV27 to TRBJ1-2, with a tentative D call TRBD1 (6 bases). Between the trimmed V and J ends, which lost 5 bases and 9 bases, there was a span of 16 bases. The V gene's germline CDR1 is MNHEY and CDR2 SMNVEV (reference sequence). The CDR3 covers 13 residues. Here the CDR3 DNA reads TGTGCCAGCAGTCCCACGACAGGAGATAGCTACACCTTC. It codes for CASSPTTGDSYTF.

The sample holds one count of this clone. The chain joins TRBV7-6 to TRBJ2-1; TRBD2 is a possible D gene (7 bases). V was trimmed by 1 base and J by 8 bases, leaving 18 bases between them. Germline CDR1 is SGHVS and CDR2 is FNYEAQ. CDR3 length: 16 amino acids. The CDR3 sequence is CASSLDGGPAADEQFF. CDR3 coding DNA: TGTGCCAGCAGCTTAGACGGGGGGCCGGCGGCTGATGAGCAGTTCTTC.

In its sample, this clone was seen once. The CDR3 reads CASSLRGEKWAFF. DNA for the CDR3: TGTGCCAGCAGCTTAAGGGGCGAGAAGTGGGCTTTCTTT. The gene calls are TRBV11-3 and TRBJ1-1; D perhaps matches TRBD1 (5 bases). From germline, CDR1 is SGHNT and CDR2 YENEEA. Trimming cost V 2 bases and J 11 bases, with 15 bases left between them. The CDR3 covers 13 residues.

The V gene is TRBV13, the J gene TRBJ1-1; 8 nucleotides align to TRBD1. Looked up from germline, CDR1 is PRHDT and CDR2 is FYEKMQ (reference sequence). Losses at the gene ends were 4 bases for V and 6 bases for J; bases not matched to a gene: 10. CDR3 length equals 15 residues. CDR3 DNA sequence: TGTGCCAGCAGCTCCCCTGGACAGGGCCGGCCTGAAGCTTTCTTT. Amino acids: CASSSPGQGRPEAFF.

The chain has TRBV29-1 and TRBJ2-3, with a tentative D call TRBD2 (5 bases). Looked up from germline, CDR1 is SQVTM and CDR2 is ANQGSEA. This CDR3 region has 16 residues. With 0 bases removed from V and 5 bases from J, the gap between germline ends came to 18 bases. The CDR3 region has the DNA TGCAGCGTTGAAGACTTCCGGGGTCGGAGCGTAGATACGCAGTATTTT. Its translation is CSVEDFRGRSVDTQYF.

The rearrangement links TRBV28 to TRBJ2-1; TRBD2 might be the D (5 bases). CDR3 length equals 15 residues. Germline V gives CDR1 MDHEN, CDR2 SYDVKM. V was cut by 5 bases and J by 11 bases, with 22 bases left in between. CDR3 sequence reads: CASSTKRWPRVKQFF. The CDR3 DNA reads TGTGCCAGCAGTACGAAGCGATGGCCGAGGGTAAAGCAGTTCTTC.

This rearrangement joins TRBV27 to TRBJ2-1; 12 nucleotides match TRBD1. Germline V gene lookup returns CDR1 MNHEY and CDR2 SMNVEV (reference sequence). The CDR3 extends over 17 amino acids. After removal of 2 bases from V and 10 bases from J, the junction contained 12 bases not matched to a gene. The DNA for the CDR3 is TGTGCCAGCAGTTTAAGTGGGACAGGGGGCCGAAGGCGGGAGCAGTTCTTC. It encodes CASSLSGTGGRRREQFF.

This clone appeared a few times. The rearrangement joins TRBV25-1 to TRBJ1-1; TRBD1 agrees at 8 bases. Losses at the gene ends were 10 bases for V and 7 bases for J; bases not matched to a gene: 5. Germline V gene data show CDR1 as MGHDK and CDR2 as SYGVNS. This CDR3 comprises 11 residues. CDR3 sequence (DNA): TGTGCCACCTGGACAGGGTATGAAGCTTTCTTT. This translates into CATWTGYEAFF.

The CDR3 coding sequence is TGTGCCAGCAGCTTAGAGGAGGGAAGCACTGAAGCTTTCTTT. Its protein product is CASSLEEGSTEAFF. The rearrangement joins TRBV7-3 to TRBJ1-1; D call uncertain. The CDR3 loop spans 14 amino acids. The V gene lost 2 bases and the J gene lost 4 bases, with 11 bases spanning the gap. The V gene's germline CDR1 is SGHTA and CDR2 FQGTGA.

This sequence joins TRBV18 and TRBJ2-1, with D tentatively TRBD1 (5 bases). The germline CDR1 and CDR2 sequences are KGHSH and LQKENI. The CDR3 is 11 amino acids. V lost 3 bases to trimming and J lost 10 bases, with 7 bases between them. CDR3 sequence reads: CASSPDREQFF. CDR3 DNA sequence: TGTGCCAGCTCACCCGACAGAGAGCAGTTCTTC.

The J gene is TRBJ2-1, the V gene TRBV27; D is ambiguous. The V end lost 3 bases, the J end lost 7 bases, and 10 bases lay between the germline ends. Germline V gene sequence: CDR1 MNHEY, CDR2 SMNVEV (reference sequence). The CDR3 runs 13 residues. CDR3 DNA: TGTGCCAGCAGTTTTGGAGCGTTGAATGAGCAGTTCTTC. The encoded protein is CASSFGALNEQFF.

The J gene is TRBJ2-7, the V gene TRBV19, with D possibly TRBD1 on 6 matching bases. V gave up 1 base and J gave up 1 base, with 8 bases separating them. Per the germline V gene, CDR1 is LNHDA and CDR2 is SQIVND (reference sequence). This CDR3 spans 14 amino acids. The CDR3, as DNA: TGTGCCAGTAGTATAGGGCAGGGGTCCTACGAGCAGTACTTC. Protein sequence: CASSIGQGSYEQYF.

This rearrangement joins TRBV11-3 to TRBJ2-3, with D uncertain. This CDR3 region has 13 residues. Germline CDR1 SGHNT, CDR2 YENEEA. V shed 3 bases and J shed 3 bases, with 7 bases lying between them. CDR3: CASSFSETDTQYF. CDR3 in DNA: TGTGCCAGCAGCTTCTCGGAGACAGATACGCAGTATTTT.

This clone appeared once. The CDR3 DNA follows: TGTGCCAGCAGTGAAGCCGGGGCAACTAATGAAAAACTGTTTTTT. Translated: CASSEAGATNEKLFF. The rearrangement joins TRBV2 to TRBJ1-4, with D unresolved. The ends were cut back, 0 bases at V and 0 bases at J, with 5 bases in the middle. CDR1 SNHLY and CDR2 FYNNEI come from the germline V gene. The CDR3 length is 15 residues.

The chain is built from TRBV7-9 and TRBJ1-1, with D unclear. V was shortened by 1 base and J by 8 bases, with 11 bases between the two germline ends. Germline V lookup: CDR1 SEHNR, CDR2 FQNEAQ (reference sequence). The CDR3 extends over 13 amino acids. The CDR3 nucleotides are TGTGCCAGCAGCTTAGGCGAGAACAGAGAAGCTTTCTTT. Translating gives CASSLGENREAFF.

The chain recombines TRBV21-1 with TRBJ2-7; the table's D call, TRBD1, was not checked against the DNA. TRBV21-1 is a pseudogene locus. The CDR3 length is 14 residues. The CDR3 DNA sequence: TGTGCCAGCAGCAGCTCCAGGGCGAACTACGAGCAGTACTTC. Translating it yields CASSSSRANYEQYF.

The rearrangement joins TRBV5-6 to TRBJ2-5, with 9 bases matching TRBD1. TRBJ2-7 matches the DNA end more closely, so the J call is doubtful. Germline V gene sequence: CDR1 SGHDT, CDR2 YYEEEE. This CDR3 has 13 amino acids. The CDR3 nucleotides read TGTGCCAGCAGCTCGGGACAGGGCTACGAGCAGTACTTC. Its translation is CASSSGQGYEQYF.

The rearrangement uses TRBV7-9 and TRBJ2-3; 7 nucleotides line up with TRBD1. V was pared by 6 bases and J by 0 bases, with 6 bases of the junction left unmatched. Germline V lookup: CDR1 SEHNR, CDR2 FQNEAQ (reference sequence). The CDR3 is 15 residues long. The CDR3 nucleotides are TGTGCCAGCAGTAGACAGGGCCCCAGCACAGATACGCAGTATTTT. Protein product: CASSRQGPSTDTQYF.

The rearrangement links TRBV27 to TRBJ2-5; tentatively, D is TRBD1 (6 bases). The J call is uncertain, as TRBJ2-7 better fits the DNA end. Germline V gene sequence: CDR1 MNHEY, CDR2 SMNVEV (reference sequence). The CDR3 consists of 14 residues. The CDR3: CASSLKGVSYEQYF. The CDR3 region has the DNA TGTGCCAGCAGCCTAAAGGGGGTATCCTACGAGCAGTACTTC.

V and J are TRBV5-6 and TRBJ2-2; 7 bases match TRBD1. Germline values: CDR1 SGHDT, CDR2 YYEEEE. The V and J ends lost 4 bases and 0 bases, in that order; junction bases with no gene match: 6. This CDR3 has 16 amino acids. The CDR3 loop reads CASSRAGTANTGELFF. The CDR3 coding sequence is TGTGCCAGCAGCCGCGCCGGGACAGCGAACACCGGGGAGCTGTTTTTT. Combining the CDR3 with reference TRBV5-6 and TRBJ2-2 gives the whole variable domain DAGVTQSPTHLIKTRGQQVTLRCSPKSGHDTVSWYQQALGQGPQFIFQYYEEEERQRGNFPDRFSGHQFPNYSSELNVNALLLGDSALYLCASSRAGTANTGELFFGEGSRLTVL.

V gene TRBV4-3 combines with J gene TRBJ2-3, with 7 bases that match TRBD2. V was pared by 3 bases and J by 4 bases, with 7 bases of the junction left unmatched. The CDR3 has 15 residues. Germline V lookup: CDR1 LGHNA, CDR2 YSLEER. CDR3 DNA sequence: TGCGCCAGCAGCCAGGGGACTACACGGGCAGATACGCAGTATTTT. This encodes CASSQGTTRADTQYF.